This T cell receptor beta chain appears in the sequencing data of a study of control samples from healthy donors and cancer patients. TCRdb keeps only in-frame clones here, not all; method: immunoSEQ multiplex PCR. The table lists under 150,000 clones, under 90% of them singletons. Only one count was recorded for this clone. The sequencing input was PBMCs. The source is a man aged 45-60 years with head and neck cancer.

Written as DNA, the CDR3 is TGTGCCAGCAGTTCAATCCGGGTCCTACCAGGTGAAGCTTTCTTT. It is translated as CASSSIRVLPGEAFF. The chain combines TRBV27 with TRBJ1-1; D gene uncertain. The CDR3 covers 15 residues. V dropped 4 bases and J dropped 7 bases, with 19 bases sitting between them. Germline CDR1 MNHEY, CDR2 SMNVEV (reference sequence).